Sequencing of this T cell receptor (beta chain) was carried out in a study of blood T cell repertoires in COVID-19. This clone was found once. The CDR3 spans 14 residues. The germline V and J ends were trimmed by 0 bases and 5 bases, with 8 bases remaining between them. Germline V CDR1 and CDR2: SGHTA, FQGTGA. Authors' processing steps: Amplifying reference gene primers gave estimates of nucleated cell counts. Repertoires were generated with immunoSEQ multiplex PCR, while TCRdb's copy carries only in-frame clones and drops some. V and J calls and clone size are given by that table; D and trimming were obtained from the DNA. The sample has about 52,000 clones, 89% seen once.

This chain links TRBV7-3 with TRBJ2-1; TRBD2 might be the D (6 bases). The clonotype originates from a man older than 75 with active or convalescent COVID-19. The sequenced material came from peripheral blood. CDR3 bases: TGTGCCAGCAGCTTAACGTGGAGGGACAATGAGCAGTTCTTC. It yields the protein CASSLTWRDNEQFF.